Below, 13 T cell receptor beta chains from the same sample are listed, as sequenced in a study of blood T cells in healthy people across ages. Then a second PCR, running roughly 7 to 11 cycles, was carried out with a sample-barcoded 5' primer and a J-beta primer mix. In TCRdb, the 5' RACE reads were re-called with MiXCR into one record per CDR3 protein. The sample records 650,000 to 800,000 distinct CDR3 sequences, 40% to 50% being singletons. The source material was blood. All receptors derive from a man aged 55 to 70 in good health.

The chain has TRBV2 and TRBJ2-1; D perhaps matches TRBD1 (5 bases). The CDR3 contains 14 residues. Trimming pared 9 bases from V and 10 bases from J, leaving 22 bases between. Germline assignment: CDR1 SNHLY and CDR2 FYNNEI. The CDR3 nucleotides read TGTGCCAGTTCCAGGCAGGGTTCCTCCTACGAGCAGTTCTTC. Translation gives CASSRQGSSYEQFF. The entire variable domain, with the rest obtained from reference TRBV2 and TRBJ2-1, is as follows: EPEVTQTPSHQVTQMGQEVILRCVPISNHLYFYWYRQILGQKVEFLVSFYNNEISEKSEIFDDQFSVERPDGSNFTLKIRSTKLEDSAMYFCASSRQGSSYEQFFGPGTRLTVL.

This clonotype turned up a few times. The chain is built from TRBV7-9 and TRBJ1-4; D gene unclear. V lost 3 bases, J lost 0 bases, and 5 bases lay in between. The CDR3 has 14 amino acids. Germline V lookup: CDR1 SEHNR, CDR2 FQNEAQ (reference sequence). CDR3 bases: TGTGCCAGCAGCTTCCGCGCAACTAATGAAAAACTGTTTTTT. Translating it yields CASSFRATNEKLFF.

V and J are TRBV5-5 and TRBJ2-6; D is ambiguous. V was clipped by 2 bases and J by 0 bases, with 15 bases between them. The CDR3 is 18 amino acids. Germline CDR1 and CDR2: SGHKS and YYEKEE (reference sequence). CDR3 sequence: CASSLRRDEHSGANVLTF. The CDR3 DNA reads TGTGCCAGCAGCTTACGTCGAGACGAACACTCTGGGGCCAACGTCCTGACTTTC.

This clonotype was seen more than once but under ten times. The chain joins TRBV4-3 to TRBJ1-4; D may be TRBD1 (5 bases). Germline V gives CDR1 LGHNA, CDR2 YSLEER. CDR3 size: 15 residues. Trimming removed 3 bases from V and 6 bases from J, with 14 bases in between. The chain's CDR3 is CASSQVGHADEKLFF. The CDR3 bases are TGCGCCAGCAGCCAGGTTGGACATGCTGATGAAAAACTGTTTTTT.

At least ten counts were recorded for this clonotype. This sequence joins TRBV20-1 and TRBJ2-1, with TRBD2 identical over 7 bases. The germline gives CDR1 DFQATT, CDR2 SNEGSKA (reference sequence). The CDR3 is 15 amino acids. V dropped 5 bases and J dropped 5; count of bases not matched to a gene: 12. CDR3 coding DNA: TGCAGTGCTGGGCGGGGAGGCGGGGGAAACAATGAGCAGTTCTTC. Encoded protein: CSAGRGGGGNNEQFF.

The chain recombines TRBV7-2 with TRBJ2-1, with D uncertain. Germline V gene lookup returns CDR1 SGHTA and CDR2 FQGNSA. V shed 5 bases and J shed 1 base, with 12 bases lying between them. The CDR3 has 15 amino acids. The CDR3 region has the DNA TGTGCCAGCAGCCCCGACATAGGTTCCTACAATGAGCAGTTCTTC. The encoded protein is CASSPDIGSYNEQFF.

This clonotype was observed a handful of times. CDR3 region: CASSRFERGLSDTQYF. In nucleotides, the CDR3 is TGTGCCAGCAGCCGGTTCGAGCGGGGGTTGTCGGATACGCAGTATTTT. The chain is built from TRBV7-2 and TRBJ2-3; TRBD2 matches at 8 bases. This CDR3 is 16 amino acids long. From germline, CDR1 is SGHTA and CDR2 FQGNSA. The ends lost 5 bases at V and 6 bases at J; junction bases unmatched: 13.

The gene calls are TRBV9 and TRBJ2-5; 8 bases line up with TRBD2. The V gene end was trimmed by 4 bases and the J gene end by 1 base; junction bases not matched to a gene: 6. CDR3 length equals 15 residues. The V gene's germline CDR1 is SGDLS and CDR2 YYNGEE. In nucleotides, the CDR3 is TGTGCCAGCAGCCCAAGGCGGGGGGCCCAAGAGACCCAGTACTTC. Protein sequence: CASSPRRGAQETQYF.

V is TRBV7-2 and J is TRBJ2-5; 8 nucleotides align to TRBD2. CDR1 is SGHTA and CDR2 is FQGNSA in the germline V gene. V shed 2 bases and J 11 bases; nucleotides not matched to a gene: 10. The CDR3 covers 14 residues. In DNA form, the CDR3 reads TGTGCCAGCAGCTTAAGCGGGGGTAAGGATGAGCAGTACTTC. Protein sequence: CASSLSGGKDEQYF.

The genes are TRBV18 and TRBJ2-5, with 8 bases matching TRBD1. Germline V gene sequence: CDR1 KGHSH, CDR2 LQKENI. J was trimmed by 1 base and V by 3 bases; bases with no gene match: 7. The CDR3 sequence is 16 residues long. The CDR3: CASSPLLGQGQETQYF. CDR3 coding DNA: TGTGCCAGCTCACCTCTACTAGGACAGGGCCAAGAGACCCAGTACTTC.

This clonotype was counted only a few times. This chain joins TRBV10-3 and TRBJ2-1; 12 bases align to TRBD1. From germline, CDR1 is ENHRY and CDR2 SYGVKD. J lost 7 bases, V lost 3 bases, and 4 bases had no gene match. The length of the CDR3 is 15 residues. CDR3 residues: CAISDGDRGLNEQFF. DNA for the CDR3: TGTGCCATCAGTGATGGGGACAGGGGGCTTAATGAGCAGTTCTTC.

CDR3 in amino acids: CASSQDWGQGAEGSGANVLTF. The DNA for the CDR3 is TGTGCCAGCAGCCAAGATTGGGGACAGGGGGCAGAGGGCTCTGGGGCCAACGTCCTGACTTTC. The chain has TRBV3-1 and TRBJ2-6; TRBD1 agrees at 12 bases. This CDR3 region has 21 residues. With 0 bases clipped from V and 0 bases from J, the junction kept 9 bases outside the gene matches. In germline, CDR1 is LGHDT, CDR2 YNNKEL (reference sequence). Variable domain in full (rest from reference TRBV3-1 and TRBJ2-6): DTAVSQTPKYLVTQMGNDKSIKCEQNLGHDTMYWYKQDSKKFLKIMFSYNNKELIINETVPNRFSPKSPDKAHLNLHINSLELGDSAVYFCASSQDWGQGAEGSGANVLTFGAGSRLTVL.

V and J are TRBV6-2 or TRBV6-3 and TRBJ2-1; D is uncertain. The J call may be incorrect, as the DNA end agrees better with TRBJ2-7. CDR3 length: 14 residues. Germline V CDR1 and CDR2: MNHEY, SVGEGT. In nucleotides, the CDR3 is TGTGCCAGCAGTCAGCTTCCGAATTACAATGAGCAGTACTTC. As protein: CASSQLPNYNEQYF.